Shown below are 18 T cell receptor beta chains from a single sample sequenced in a study of cytomegalovirus exposure and HLA in healthy donors. PCR amplification relied on 60 Vbeta primers (plus 13 Jbeta primers). The assay was immunoSEQ multiplex PCR, and TCRdb's table has in-frame clones only and misses some. Altogether about 150,000 clones are present, around 72% being singletons, with the ten largest covering around 1.4%. Sequenced material: PBMCs. These receptors were obtained from a man between 18 and 29 years old in good health and CMV-seronegative.

The CDR3: CASSQERAGWRYF. The CDR3 nucleotides are TGCGCCAGCAGCCAAGAGAGGGCGGGATGGAGGTACTTC. The chain uses TRBV4-3 and TRBJ2-7; D possibly corresponds to TRBD2 (6 bases). The germline V and J ends were trimmed by 0 bases and 12 bases, with 15 bases remaining between them. Looked up from germline, CDR1 is LGHNA and CDR2 is YSLEER. The CDR3 runs to 13 residues.

This clone has a handful of counts. The genes are TRBV19 and TRBJ2-7; 8 nucleotides match TRBD1. Germline V gene sequence: CDR1 LNHDA, CDR2 SQIVND (reference sequence). The CDR3 length is 15 residues. V shed 3 bases, J shed 0 bases, and the junction held 4 bases outside the gene matches. CDR3 DNA: TGTGCCAGTAGTATCCAGGGGGCCTCCTCCTACGAGCAGTACTTC. It encodes CASSIQGASSYEQYF.

This clone was picked up a small number of times. The J gene is TRBJ2-5, the V gene TRBV6-1, with 9 positions matching TRBD1. Germline trimming cut 11 bases from V and 5 bases from J; bases unmatched to any gene: 15. The CDR3 runs 15 residues. The germline V gene has CDR1 MNHNS and CDR2 SASEGT. CDR3 nucleotide sequence: TGTGCCTGCTACGGCCGGGACAGGGCGGCGGAGACCCAGTACTTC. Protein product: CACYGRDRAAETQYF.

The chain joins TRBV13 to TRBJ2-2; 7 bases are a match to TRBD1. This CDR3 has 15 amino acids. CDR1 is PRHDT and CDR2 is FYEKMQ in the germline V gene (reference sequence). V gave up 4 bases and J gave up 5 bases; unmatched junction bases: 7. The DNA for the CDR3 is TGTGCCAGCAGCTCAGGACAGGTTCAAACCGGGGAGCTGTTTTTT. This codes for CASSSGQVQTGELFF. The full variable domain, its missing parts supplied by reference TRBV13 and TRBJ2-2, is AAGVIQSPRHLIKEKRETATLKCYPIPRHDTVYWYQQGPGQDPQFLISFYEKMQSDKGSIPDRFSAQQFSDYHSELNMSSLELGDSALYFCASSSGQVQTGELFFGEGSRLTVL.

The genes are TRBV9 and TRBJ2-7; weak D call: TRBD1 (5 bases). V lost 3 bases to trimming and J lost 3 bases, with 7 bases between them. The CDR3 totals 12 residues. CDR1 SGDLS and CDR2 YYNGEE come from the germline V gene. CDR3 region: CASSGTNYEQYF. The CDR3 bases are TGTGCCAGCAGCGGGACAAACTACGAGCAGTACTTC.

V gene TRBV27 combines with J gene TRBJ2-7; D is ambiguous. Germline-derived CDR1 and CDR2 are MNHEY and SMNVEV (reference sequence). Trimming cost V 5 bases and J 0 bases, with 14 bases left between them. The CDR3 runs to 15 residues. The CDR3 protein is CASSKLSRSSYEQYF. The DNA for the CDR3 is TGTGCCAGCAGTAAACTCTCGAGGAGCTCCTACGAGCAGTACTTC.

The genes are TRBV7-2 and TRBJ2-7, with D tentatively TRBD2 (7 bases). The CDR3 has 16 residues. V was cut by 3 bases and J by 2 bases, with 17 bases left in between. The germline gives CDR1 SGHTA, CDR2 FQGNSA. The CDR3 is CASSFKGGGVAYEQYF. As DNA, the CDR3 is TGTGCCAGCAGCTTTAAGGGGGGAGGGGTGGCCTACGAGCAGTACTTC.

The chain joins TRBV19 to TRBJ1-2, with a weak D call TRBD1 (6 bases). Germline CDR1 is LNHDA and CDR2 is SQIVND (reference sequence). V was pared by 5 bases and J by 7 bases, with 23 bases between. This CDR3 is 16 amino acids long. The CDR3 DNA is TGTGCCAGTAGTCCAAGATCCGCACAGGGCCCCATTGGCTACACCTTC. Translation gives CASSPRSAQGPIGYTF.

The chain uses TRBV7-2 and TRBJ2-5; 13 bases agree with TRBD2. The tail of the sequence fits TRBJ2-7 better, so the J call may be wrong. This CDR3 is 15 amino acids long. CDR1 and CDR2 (germline): SGHTA, FQGNSA. This chain's CDR3 is CASSPGLAGIDEQYF. Written as DNA, the CDR3 is TGTGCCAGCAGCCCGGGACTAGCGGGAATAGACGAGCAGTACTTC.

Details on this clone: This specimen includes other DNA sequences encoding the same CDR3. The chain carries TRBV25-1 and TRBJ2-2; 7 bases agree with TRBD1. CDR1 is MGHDK, CDR2 SYGVNS, per germline. The CDR3 runs to 14 residues. Trimming cost V 2 bases and J 3 bases; bases outside gene matches: 0. For the CDR3, the DNA is TGTGCCAGCAGTGAAGACAGGGACACCGGGGAGCTGTTTTTT. This sequence encodes CASSEDRDTGELFF.

The chain recombines TRBV6-5 with TRBJ1-2; TRBD1 aligns across 9 bases. This CDR3 is built from 16 residues. Germline V gives CDR1 MNHEY, CDR2 SVGAGI. The V gene end was trimmed by 1 base and the J gene end by 7 bases; junction bases not matched to a gene: 10. CDR3 nucleotides: TGTGCCAGCAGTTACTATCCGGGACAGGGAGGAAGTGGCTACACCTTC. Its translation: CASSYYPGQGGSGYTF.

There are a few counts of this clone. The genes are TRBV28 and TRBJ2-1; no firm D call. The CDR3 spans 11 residues. V was trimmed by 3 bases and J by 9 bases, leaving 6 bases between them. Germline V gene lookup returns CDR1 MDHEN and CDR2 SYDVKM. The CDR3 bases are TGTGCCAGCAGTTTGAACAGTGAGCAGTTCTTC. This sequence encodes CASSLNSEQFF.

This chain uses TRBV29-1 with TRBJ2-5; tentative D call: TRBD2 (5 bases). CDR1 is SQVTM, CDR2 ANQGSEA, per germline. Trimming took off 7 bases at V and 0 bases at J, with 12 bases between the two ends. This CDR3 region has 13 residues. The CDR3, as DNA: TGCAGCGCGGGGAGAGGGAACCAAGAGACCCAGTACTTC. This encodes CSAGRGNQETQYF.

CDR3 protein: CASSFWAGSGRGREQYF. In nucleotides, the CDR3 is TGTGCCAGCAGCTTTTGGGCTGGAAGCGGGAGGGGAAGGGAGCAGTACTTC. The gene calls are TRBV5-8 and TRBJ2-7; 10 bases are a match to TRBD2. V was pared by 2 bases and J by 7 bases, with 15 bases of the junction left unmatched. Germline loops: CDR1 SGHTS, CDR2 YDEGEE. The CDR3 has 17 residues.

The chain joins TRBV6-6 to TRBJ2-2, with TRBD1 identical over 9 bases. The CDR3 totals 15 residues. The trim removed 6 bases at V and 5 bases at J, leaving 7 bases unmatched. Germline CDR1 and CDR2: MNHNY and SVGAGI (reference sequence). Written as DNA, the CDR3 is TGTGCCAGCAGCCGGGGACAGGGAGAAACCGGGGAGCTGTTTTTT. Amino acid sequence: CASSRGQGETGELFF.

The CDR3 nucleotides read TGTGCCAGCAGCTCGCGGGAGCTGAGGGACACTGAAGCTTTCTTT. Protein: CASSSRELRDTEAFF. V usage is TRBV5-6 and J usage is TRBJ1-1; D not certain. The germline V gene encodes CDR1 SGHDT and CDR2 YYEEEE. V was cut by 3 bases and J by 3 bases, with 15 bases left in between. The CDR3 contains 15 residues. Based on the CDR3 plus reference TRBV5-6 and TRBJ1-1, the full variable domain is DAGVTQSPTHLIKTRGQQVTLRCSPKSGHDTVSWYQQALGQGPQFIFQYYEEEERQRGNFPDRFSGHQFPNYSSELNVNALLLGDSALYLCASSSRELRDTEAFFGQGTRLTVV.

The chain joins TRBV7-2 to TRBJ2-1; 9 bases are shared with TRBD2. The CDR3 is made up of 15 amino acids. Per the germline V gene, CDR1 is SGHTA and CDR2 is FQGNSA. With 3 bases clipped from V and 7 bases from J, the junction kept 7 bases outside the gene matches. The CDR3 loop is CASSFRLAGSNEQFF. CDR3 nucleotide sequence: TGTGCCAGCAGCTTTCGGCTAGCGGGGAGTAATGAGCAGTTCTTC.

The chain combines TRBV14 with TRBJ2-2; possible D gene TRBD1, 5 bases. V was pared by 2 bases and J by 7 bases, with 20 bases between. This CDR3 spans 17 amino acids. The V gene's germline CDR1 is SGHDN and CDR2 FVKESK. For the CDR3, the DNA is TGTGCCAGCAGCCAATCAAGGGGAAGCTCGGATGGCGGGGAGCTGTTTTTT. Its translation is CASSQSRGSSDGGELFF.